This entry features one TCR beta chain sequence. This specimen belongs to a study of early T cells in non-severe SARS-CoV-2 infection. This CDR3 has 15 residues. Germline V gene sequence: CDR1 SNHLY, CDR2 FYNNEI. Unmatched junction bases numbered 10, after V lost 6 bases and J lost 3 bases. TCRdb re-called the 5' RACE reads through MiXCR, storing one row per CDR3 protein. The sample has fewer than 85,000 distinct CDR3 sequences; 10% to 12% are singletons. The sequencing here drew on whole blood, taken at baseline. The sequence came from an adult who was a healthcare worker with PCR-confirmed SARS-CoV-2 infection or an uninfected control (not recorded which). The V call is TRBV2, the J call TRBJ1-2, with 7 bases fitting TRBD1. CDR3 nucleotides: TGTGCCAGCAGCACAAGGACAGGAACAGACTATGGCTACACCTTC. It translates to CASSTRTGTDYGYTF. Full variable domain (outside the CDR3, taken from reference TRBV2 and TRBJ1-2): EPEVTQTPSHQVTQMGQEVILRCVPISNHLYFYWYRQILGQKVEFLVSFYNNEISEKSEIFDDQFSVERPDGSNFTLKIRSTKLEDSAMYFCASSTRTGTDYGYTFGSGTRLTVV.